This TCR beta chain was documented in a study of CD8 T cells in Susac syndrome. In regard to this clonotype: The target antigen is unknown.

With 4 bases removed from V and 0 bases from J, the gap between germline ends came to 16 bases. The germline V gene has CDR1 SGHDT and CDR2 YYEEEE. This CDR3 contains 16 residues. With random hexamers, reverse transcription was performed on about 0.5 to 1 ug of RNA. Across 54 Vbeta and 13 Jbeta, TCR beta CDR3 was amplified with immunoSEQ multiplex PCR. Each CDR3 protein gets one entry after TCRdb re-called the immunoSEQ multiplex PCR reads with MiXCR. The sample holds more than 150,000 distinct CDR3 sequences, about 95% seen once. Regarding the study as a whole: Peak Susac CD8+ clonal expansion was seen in TEMRA cells and active patients.

The sequenced target, TCR beta, came from blood CD8+ and CD4+ T cells. TEMRA cells were enriched by FACS, and CD4+ and CD8+ T cells were negatively isolated. The chain couples TRBV5-6 to TRBJ2-5; TRBD1 might be the D (6 bases). This sequence was found in a human donor with Susac syndrome. The sequenced material came from CD8+ T cells from PBMCs. CDR3 loop: CASSLANQGNQETQYF. CDR3 DNA: TGTGCCAGCAGCCTGGCCAACCAGGGGAACCAAGAGACCCAGTACTTC.